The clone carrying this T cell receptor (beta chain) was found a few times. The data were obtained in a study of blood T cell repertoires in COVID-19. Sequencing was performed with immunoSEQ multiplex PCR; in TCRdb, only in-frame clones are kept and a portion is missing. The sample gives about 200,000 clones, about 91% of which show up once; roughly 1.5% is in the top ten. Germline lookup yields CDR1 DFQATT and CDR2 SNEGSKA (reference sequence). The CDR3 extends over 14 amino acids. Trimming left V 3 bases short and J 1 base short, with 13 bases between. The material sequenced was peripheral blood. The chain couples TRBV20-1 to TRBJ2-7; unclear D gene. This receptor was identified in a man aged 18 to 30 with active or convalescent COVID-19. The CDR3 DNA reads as TGCAGTGCTAGTATGGCATCCGGGTCCTACGAGCAGTACTTC. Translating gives CSASMASGSYEQYF.